This T cell receptor (beta chain) derives from a study of T cell responses to AZD1222 COVID-19 vaccine. Overall study findings and caveats: The number of AZD1222 recipients seropositive at baseline was only five or six. Donors in the cohort were predominantly white British and more often female, and clonal diversity was possibly underestimated.

CDR3 length equals 15 residues. Looked up from germline, CDR1 is MGHRA and CDR2 is YSYEKL. V dropped 1 base and J dropped 11 bases, with 20 bases sitting between them. Assay: immunoSEQ multiplex PCR; the TCRdb copy retains only in-frame clones and omits some. The sample has approximately 150,000 clones; approximately 90% are singletons. Combined were second doses at about 4 or about 12 weeks. Remarks on this clone: Antigen unknown.

The sample was peripheral blood, taken 28 days after the second AZD1222 dose. This TCR came from an adult who received the AZD1222 COVID-19 vaccine. The J gene is TRBJ1-1, the V gene TRBV4-1; a possible D gene is TRBD1 (5 bases). The CDR3 sequence is CASSQAVPPGTGAFF. The CDR3, as DNA: TGCGCCAGCAGCCAAGCTGTGCCCCCCGGGACTGGGGCTTTCTTT.